What follows are 20 T cell receptor beta chains derived from one specimen sequenced in a study of cytomegalovirus exposure and HLA in healthy donors. In the PCR, 60 Vbeta and 13 Jbeta primers were used. Assay used: immunoSEQ multiplex PCR; TCRdb lists only in-frame clones, some missing. Here the sample spans about 140,000 clones, approximately 86% being singletons. The specimen was PBMCs. The source of these receptors is a woman in her forties in good health and CMV-seronegative.

The chain carries TRBV10-2 and TRBJ2-2; possible D gene TRBD1, 5 bases. V was trimmed by 7 bases and J by 7 bases, leaving 10 bases between them. The CDR3 totals 12 residues. Germline CDR1 and CDR2: WSHSY and SAAADI. The CDR3 coding sequence is TGCGCCAGCAAACAAGGGGACGGGGAGCTGTTTTTT. Protein product: CASKQGDGELFF.

The gene calls are TRBV6-1 and TRBJ1-1, with 8 bases that match TRBD1. In germline, CDR1 is MNHNS, CDR2 SASEGT. V gave up 7 bases and J gave up 2 bases; unmatched junction bases: 9. The CDR3 runs to 15 residues. CDR3: CASNPGQALNTEAFF. The CDR3 DNA reads TGTGCCAGCAACCCGGGACAGGCCCTAAACACTGAAGCTTTCTTT.

The V call is TRBV15, the J call TRBJ2-1; possible D gene TRBD2, 5 bases. Germline CDR1 LNHNV, CDR2 YYDKDF (reference sequence). The ends were cut back, 0 bases at V and 7 bases at J, with 13 bases in the middle. The CDR3 is 15 amino acids. CDR3 sequence (DNA): TGTGCCACCAGCAGAGAGGACTTCTGGCAGAATGAGCAGTTCTTC. Translating it yields CATSREDFWQNEQFF.

The chain joins TRBV27 to TRBJ2-1; 10 nucleotides match TRBD2. Germline V gene sequence: CDR1 MNHEY, CDR2 SMNVEV (reference sequence). The CDR3 runs 16 residues. The junction had 6 bases not matched to a gene; V was cut back by 0 bases and J by 7 bases. CDR3 nucleotides: TGTGCCAGCAGTTTATCGATCAGCGGGAGGGCAAATGAGCAGTTCTTC. This sequence encodes CASSLSISGRANEQFF.

J is TRBJ2-5 and V is TRBV28; D remains ambiguous. The DNA end is a closer match to TRBJ2-7, so the J assignment may be wrong. CDR1 MDHEN and CDR2 SYDVKM come from the germline V gene. The CDR3 spans 11 residues. The CDR3 sequence is CASSLHYEQYF. CDR3 in DNA: TGTGCCAGCAGCCTTCACTACGAGCAGTACTTC.

J is TRBJ2-7 and V is TRBV5-1, with 10 bases that match TRBD2. There are 15 residues in the CDR3. Looked up from germline, CDR1 is SGHRS and CDR2 is YFSETQ. V lost 0 bases, J lost 5 bases, and 5 bases stayed unmatched. Here the CDR3 reads CASSLVPSGSDEQYF. The DNA for the CDR3 is TGCGCCAGCAGCTTGGTTCCTAGCGGGAGCGACGAGCAGTACTTC.

V and J are TRBV7-9 and TRBJ2-7; D perhaps matches TRBD1 (5 bases). Germline-derived CDR1 and CDR2 are SEHNR and FQNEAQ (reference sequence). V was clipped by 8 bases and J by 5 bases, with 10 bases between them. CDR3 length: 11 amino acids. The CDR3 nucleotides are TGTGCCAGCGAGCTAGGGGACGAGCAGTACTTC. Encoded protein: CASELGDEQYF.

The chain links TRBV4-1 to TRBJ2-7; a possible D gene is TRBD2 (5 bases). Trimming took 2 bases from V and 3 from J, leaving 14 bases between them. CDR3 length: 15 amino acids. Germline CDR1 MGHRA, CDR2 YSYEKL. The CDR3 reads CASSQRAGLIYEQYF. The CDR3 coding sequence is TGCGCCAGCAGCCAACGTGCGGGCTTGATCTACGAGCAGTACTTC.

The chain uses TRBV5-4 and TRBJ2-5; TRBD1 matches at 7 bases. The CDR3 is made up of 13 amino acids. Looked up from germline, CDR1 is SGHNT and CDR2 is YYREEE (reference sequence). The J segment lost 4 bases and the V segment lost 2 bases, leaving 2 bases of the junction unmatched. CDR3 nucleotides: TGTGCCAGCAGCTTAAGGGGGCTAGAGACCCAGTACTTC. Translated: CASSLRGLETQYF.

This chain connects TRBV27 to TRBJ2-7; D unclear. The CDR3 has 13 amino acids. Trimming took off 5 bases at V and 1 base at J, with 9 bases between the two ends. The V gene's germline CDR1 is MNHEY and CDR2 SMNVEV (reference sequence). In DNA form, the CDR3 reads TGTGCCAGCAGTATGGGCAGTTCCTACGAGCAGTACTTC. Amino acid sequence: CASSMGSSYEQYF.

This sequence joins TRBV5-1 and TRBJ2-7, with TRBD1 identical over 9 bases. The CDR3 has 13 residues. In germline, CDR1 is SGHRS, CDR2 YFSETQ. Trimming took 9 bases from V and 4 from J; bases not matched to a gene: 8. The chain's CDR3 is CATTQGQGYEQYF. CDR3 bases: TGCGCCACCACCCAGGGACAGGGTTACGAGCAGTACTTC.

V and J are TRBV27 and TRBJ2-7, with TRBD1 matching over 12 bases. The J segment lost 3 bases and the V segment lost 6 bases, leaving 6 bases of the junction unmatched. From germline, CDR1 is MNHEY and CDR2 SMNVEV (reference sequence). This CDR3 is 15 amino acids long. In DNA form, the CDR3 reads TGTGCCAGCAGAGTCGGGACAGGGGGCATCTACGAGCAGTACTTC. Translating it yields CASRVGTGGIYEQYF.

The chain is built from TRBV28 and TRBJ1-6, with D tentatively TRBD1 (6 bases). Germline V CDR1 and CDR2: MDHEN, SYDVKM. The germline V and J ends were trimmed by 4 bases and 7 bases, with 11 bases remaining between them. The CDR3 is 14 amino acids. The CDR3 protein is CASSSQGKNSPLHF. The CDR3, as DNA: TGTGCCAGCAGTTCCCAGGGGAAAAATTCACCCCTCCACTTT.

This clone was observed once. The rearrangement joins TRBV6-5 to TRBJ2-4; D possibly corresponds to TRBD2 (6 bases). The V end lost 0 bases, the J end lost 6 bases, and 12 bases lay between the germline ends. Germline loops: CDR1 MNHEY, CDR2 SVGAGI. The CDR3 contains 15 residues. This CDR3 reads CASSYSTAGRNIQYF. CDR3 in DNA: TGTGCCAGCAGTTACTCGACCGCCGGGAGAAACATTCAGTACTTC.

The chain uses TRBV10-3 and TRBJ2-3; 12 bases match TRBD2. This CDR3 spans 17 amino acids. The germline V gene encodes CDR1 ENHRY and CDR2 SYGVKD. V gave up 6 bases and J gave up 0 bases; unmatched junction bases: 7. CDR3: CAISSTSGGTSTDTQYF. In DNA form, the CDR3 reads TGTGCCATCAGCTCGACTAGCGGGGGTACTAGCACAGATACGCAGTATTTT.

The chain couples TRBV6-1 to TRBJ1-1; no reliable D call. Looked up from germline, CDR1 is MNHNS and CDR2 is SASEGT. The germline V and J ends were trimmed by 6 bases and 7 bases, with 6 bases remaining between them. This CDR3 has 10 amino acids. The CDR3 reads CASRLVEAFF. For the CDR3, the DNA is TGTGCCAGCAGACTCGTTGAAGCTTTCTTT.

This clone was seen only a few times. The chain joins TRBV5-4 to TRBJ2-7; 13 bases align to TRBD2. CDR1 and CDR2 (germline): SGHNT, YYREEE (reference sequence). V was clipped by 4 bases and J by 5 bases; unmatched bases: 9. The CDR3 loop spans 16 amino acids. This chain's CDR3 is CASSPSQGLAGNEQYF. The DNA of the CDR3 is TGTGCCAGCAGCCCCAGTCAGGGACTAGCGGGAAACGAGCAGTACTTC.

The rearrangement joins TRBV19 to TRBJ1-1; D is undetermined. V dropped 3 bases and J dropped 8 bases, with 10 bases sitting between them. Germline loops: CDR1 LNHDA, CDR2 SQIVND (reference sequence). This CDR3 region has 12 residues. CDR3 region: CASSIRGREAFF. The CDR3, as DNA: TGTGCCAGTAGTATTCGTGGGAGAGAAGCTTTCTTT.

This clone was seen a single time. The V gene is TRBV5-1, the J gene TRBJ2-1; D not certain. Trimming shortened V by 0 bases and J by 4 bases, and 5 bases separated the two germline ends. Germline V lookup: CDR1 SGHRS, CDR2 YFSETQ. The CDR3 is made up of 13 amino acids. In nucleotides, the CDR3 is TGCGCCAGCAGCTTGGACTTATACAATGAGCAGTTCTTC. This gives the protein CASSLDLYNEQFF.

The chain uses TRBV6-6 and TRBJ1-1; D gene ambiguous. CDR1 is MNHNY and CDR2 is SVGAGI in the germline V gene (reference sequence). This CDR3 spans 11 amino acids. V lost 2 bases to trimming and J lost 7 bases, with 5 bases between them. The CDR3, as DNA: TGTGCCAGCAGTTACGGCGGTGAAGCTTTCTTT. Translation gives CASSYGGEAFF.